This T cell receptor (beta chain) was profiled in a study of blood T cell repertoires in COVID-19. Source study methods: For nucleated cells, counts were estimated from reference gene primer amplification. Repertoires were generated with immunoSEQ multiplex PCR, while TCRdb's copy carries only in-frame clones and drops some. V, J and clone size are those of that table, while D and trimming were read from the DNA. The sample shows 290,000 or so clones, 90% of them seen only once. CDR1 is KGHDR, CDR2 SFDVKD, per germline. This CDR3 contains 16 residues. V was pared by 3 bases and J by 4 bases, with 9 bases of the junction left unmatched. The age range of participants was about 18 to 100 years, with residence in some 25 US areas.

Sample: PBMCs or T cells enriched from blood (not recorded which). This sequence originates from a woman in her twenties or thirties who had recovered from COVID-19. This chain connects TRBV24-1 to TRBJ2-3, with 7 bases matching TRBD2. This chain's CDR3 is CATSDTAGRVPDTQYF. The CDR3 bases are TGTGCCACCAGTGATACAGCGGGACGGGTTCCAGATACGCAGTATTTT.